The 14 T cell receptor beta chains in this list originate from one sample, sequenced in a study of OX40 agonist ivuxolimab in advanced cancers. The method was immunoSEQ multiplex PCR; TCRdb's version includes in-frame clones alone and lacks a portion of them. The top ten hold around 12% of the sample, which has 30,000 to 40,000 clones, approximately 90% seen once. The starting material was CD4+ or CD8+ T cells sorted from blood, obtained in a trial of the OX40 agonist ivuxolimab. All receptors come from an adult with an advanced solid tumor such as melanoma, head and neck, liver or kidney cancer.

The V call is TRBV2, the J call TRBJ1-2; TRBD1 might be the D (5 bases). Germline CDR1 and CDR2: SNHLY and FYNNEI. CDR3 length: 13 amino acids. V was shortened by 8 bases and J by 5 bases, with 15 bases between the two germline ends. CDR3 in DNA: TGTGCCAGCTGGGACGTGGTGGAGTATGGCTACACCTTC. Its protein product is CASWDVVEYGYTF.

The V and J genes are TRBV5-4 and TRBJ2-7, with D uncertain. The CDR3 loop spans 12 amino acids. Germline V gene lookup returns CDR1 SGHNT and CDR2 YYREEE (reference sequence). V gave up 2 bases and J gave up 6 bases, with 9 bases separating them. CDR3 protein: CASSLPGLEQYF. CDR3 DNA: TGTGCCAGCAGCTTACCGGGCCTCGAGCAGTACTTC.

The chain links TRBV9 to TRBJ2-7; D is perhaps TRBD1 or TRBD2 (7 bases each). CDR1 and CDR2 (germline): SGDLS, YYNGEE. The germline V and J ends were trimmed by 0 bases and 8 bases, with 18 bases remaining between them. The CDR3 runs to 15 residues. The CDR3 loop is CASSVGQGGVEQQYF. The CDR3 DNA follows: TGTGCCAGCAGCGTAGGACAGGGAGGGGTTGAGCAGCAGTACTTC.

This chain joins TRBV7-9 and TRBJ2-7; D might be TRBD2 (6 bases). Germline lookup yields CDR1 SEHNR and CDR2 FQNEAQ (reference sequence). The length of the CDR3 is 15 residues. The ends were cut back, 4 bases at V and 3 bases at J, with 16 bases in the middle. The CDR3 protein is CASSSTGTLIYEQYF. CDR3 nucleotides: TGTGCCAGCAGCTCCACCGGGACTCTTATCTACGAGCAGTACTTC.

This clone was seen more than once but under ten times. The V and J genes are TRBV28 and TRBJ2-1; unclear D gene. V lost 5 bases and J lost 3, with 11 bases in between. This CDR3 contains 14 residues. Germline V gives CDR1 MDHEN, CDR2 SYDVKM. CDR3 bases: TGTGCCAGCAGTCCCCAAGCGTACTACAATGAGCAGTTCTTC. Residues: CASSPQAYYNEQFF.

This sequence joins TRBV6-6 and TRBJ2-7, with a tentative D call TRBD2 (6 bases). The CDR3 spans 14 residues. The germline V gene has CDR1 MNHNY and CDR2 SVGAGI (reference sequence). Trimming took off 8 bases at V and 1 base at J, with 15 bases between the two ends. The CDR3: CASGYARGSYEQYF. CDR3 nucleotides: TGTGCCAGCGGGTACGCCCGGGGGTCCTACGAGCAGTACTTC.

V is TRBV28 and J is TRBJ2-2; 7 bases fit TRBD2. This CDR3 contains 15 residues. With V trimmed by 3 bases and J by 5 bases, 6 bases remained unmatched. In germline, CDR1 is MDHEN, CDR2 SYDVKM. CDR3: CASSLRERRTGELFF. DNA for the CDR3: TGTGCCAGCAGTTTGCGGGAGCGGAGGACCGGGGAGCTGTTTTTT.

This clone was observed once. The rearrangement joins TRBV7-6 to TRBJ2-1; perhaps TRBD2 as D (6 bases). V shed 5 bases and J shed 10 bases, with 15 bases lying between them. Germline values: CDR1 SGHVS, CDR2 FNYEAQ. CDR3 length equals 13 residues. The CDR3 spells CASSQGRGGEQFF. The CDR3, as DNA: TGTGCCAGCAGCCAGGGACGTGGGGGGGAGCAGTTCTTC.

Note on this clone: The junction differs from germline at one of its ends, possibly a read error. V is TRBV7-9 and J is TRBJ2-1, with D perhaps being TRBD1 or TRBD2 (5 bases each). CDR3 length: 14 residues. Germline V gene lookup returns CDR1 SEHNR and CDR2 FQNEAQ (reference sequence). This CDR3 reads CASSLGDDYNEQFF. The CDR3 DNA sequence: TGTGCCAGCAGTTTAGGGGACGACTACAATGAGCAGTTCTTC.

The CDR3 nucleotides read TGCGCCAGCAGCCAGGCGACAGTGAGTAATGAAAAACTGTTTTTT. Translated, it gives CASSQATVSNEKLFF. The chain is built from TRBV4-1 and TRBJ1-4; D might be TRBD1 (5 bases). This CDR3 has 15 residues. V lost 3 bases, J lost 4 bases, and 12 bases lay in between. In germline, CDR1 is MGHRA, CDR2 YSYEKL.

The chain is built from TRBV7-8 and TRBJ1-1, with 10 bases identical to TRBD1. This CDR3 contains 16 residues. Germline V gene data show CDR1 as SGHVS and CDR2 as FQNEAQ. After removal of 6 bases from V and 8 bases from J, the junction contained 15 bases not matched to a gene. CDR3 residues: CASSSPTGGVNREAFF. The CDR3 DNA sequence: TGTGCCAGCAGTTCCCCGACAGGGGGCGTCAATCGCGAAGCTTTCTTT.

In this sample, this clone turned up once. Here the CDR3 DNA reads TGTGCCAGTAGTATAGAGCCCGGACTAGCGGGGCACAATGAGCAGTTCTTC. It translates to CASSIEPGLAGHNEQFF. The rearrangement links TRBV19 to TRBJ2-1; the match to TRBD2 covers 12 bases. V shed 0 bases and J 5 bases; nucleotides not matched to a gene: 5. Germline CDR1 LNHDA, CDR2 SQIVND (reference sequence). The CDR3 has 17 amino acids.

The chain recombines TRBV6-6 with TRBJ1-2; D possibly corresponds to TRBD1 (5 bases). This CDR3 is built from 14 residues. Germline V CDR1 and CDR2: MNHNY, SVGAGI (reference sequence). V lost 0 bases, J lost 2 bases, and 7 bases lay in between. CDR3 nucleotide sequence: TGTGCCAGCAGTTACTCGCCAGGGAACTATGGCTACACCTTC. Translation: CASSYSPGNYGYTF.

The rearrangement joins TRBV7-9 to TRBJ2-5; 8 bases map to TRBD1. The J segment lost 4 bases and the V segment lost 1 base, leaving 5 bases of the junction unmatched. CDR1 and CDR2 (germline): SEHNR, FQNEAQ (reference sequence). The CDR3 length is 15 residues. In DNA, the CDR3 is TGTGCCAGCAGCTTAGTGGACAGGGTAGGAGAGACCCAGTACTTC. It yields the protein CASSLVDRVGETQYF.